The sample holds a few counts of the clone carrying this T cell receptor beta chain. It was with 60 Vbeta and 13 Jbeta primers that the PCR ran. Profiled with immunoSEQ multiplex PCR; TCRdb holds only in-frame clones, not every one. This repertoire shows roughly 84,000 clones, approximately 80% found once; its top ten account for around 3.2%. These data come from a study of cytomegalovirus exposure and HLA in healthy donors. This receptor was obtained from a man in his forties or fifties in good health and CMV-seronegative. The source material was PBMCs.

CDR3 coding DNA: TGTGCCAGCAGTTACGACGGGAATCAGCCCCAGCATTTT. Encoded protein: CASSYDGNQPQHF. The chain links TRBV6-5 to TRBJ1-5; D remains unclear. CDR1 is MNHEY and CDR2 is SVGAGI in the germline V gene. CDR3 length equals 13 residues. V was clipped by 2 bases and J by 4 bases, with 6 bases between them.